The rows below give T cell receptor beta chains drawn from one sample of a study of blood T cell repertoires in COVID-19. Clones were read by immunoSEQ multiplex PCR, and TCRdb kept only the in-frame ones, dropping some. The sample yields fewer than 100,000 clones, roughly 82% seen once. Sequenced: peripheral blood. These receptors were obtained from a man aged 50 to 59 with acute or convalescent COVID-19. CDR3s include the opening cysteine and the closing phenylalanine or tryptophan. D genes are given only for firm matches. Clone size is not always given. Where it is, it says once, few, many or a class for expanded clones.

cdr3_length,j_call,d_call,v_call,clone_size,cdr3_aa,cdr3_nt
14,TRBJ1-3,TRBD1,TRBV11-3,-,CASSDRGTGNTIYF,TGTGCCAGCAGCGACAGGGGTACTGGAAACACCATATATTTT
14,TRBJ2-1,-,TRBV23-1,few,CASSRTGLSNEQFF,TGCGCCAGCAGCCGAACCGGACTGTCGAATGAGCAGTTCTTC
16,TRBJ2-2,-,TRBV28,-,CASSLSWQGNTGELFF,TGTGCCAGCAGTTTATCCTGGCAGGGGAACACCGGGGAGCTGTTTTTT
12,TRBJ1-5,-,TRBV30,-,CACERVGQPQHF,TGTGCCTGTGAGAGAGTTGGTCAGCCCCAGCATTTT
13,TRBJ2-1,-,TRBV3-1/TRBV3-2,-,CASSQVTTNEQFF,TGTGCCAGCAGCCAAGTGACTACTAATGAGCAGTTCTTC
16,TRBJ1-5,TRBD1,TRBV7-6,-,CASSLGHGTGNQPQHF,TGTGCCAGCAGCTTAGGGCACGGGACAGGGAATCAGCCCCAGCATTTT
17,TRBJ1-2,TRBD1,TRBV2,-,CASSTGRGRGGDYGYTF,TGTGCCAGCAGTACCGGCCGGGGGAGAGGGGGCGACTATGGCTACACCTTC
13,TRBJ1-2,-,TRBV12-3/TRBV12-4,-,CASSPGTGYGYTF,TGTGCCAGCAGCCCCGGTACGGGGTATGGCTACACCTTC
15,TRBJ2-4,-,TRBV11-2,-,CASSPSGSLDVIQYF,TGTGCCAGCAGCCCCTCCGGGTCTTTAGATGTCATTCAGTACTTC
17,TRBJ1-5,TRBD1,TRBV7-2,-,CASSFTGAPISNQPQHF,TGTGCCAGCAGCTTTACAGGGGCCCCAATTAGCAATCAGCCCCAGCATTTT
14,TRBJ1-4,-,TRBV30,-,CAWSVMGPYEKLFF,TGTGCCTGGAGTGTCATGGGGCCGTATGAAAAACTGTTTTTT
16,TRBJ2-7,TRBD2,TRBV5-4,-,CASSLENQRGSNEQYF,TGTGCCAGCAGCTTGGAAAATCAGCGGGGGAGCAACGAGCAGTACTTC
15,TRBJ1-1,-,TRBV7-2,-,CASSLDGVLNTEAFF,TGTGCCAGCAGCTTAGACGGGGTACTGAACACTGAAGCTTTCTTT
13,TRBJ2-7,-,TRBV15,-,CATSRDPLYEQYF,TGTGCCACCAGCAGAGATCCACTCTACGAGCAGTACTTC
15,TRBJ1-5,TRBD1,TRBV7-9,-,CASSSDRASNQPQHF,TGTGCCAGCAGCTCGGACAGGGCTAGCAATCAGCCCCAGCATTTT
15,TRBJ1-6,-,TRBV3-1/TRBV3-2,few,CASSQDTGPNSPLHF,TGTGCCAGCAGCCAAGATACAGGGCCTAATTCACCCCTCCACTTT
15,TRBJ2-1,TRBD1,TRBV5-1,-,CASSLGTGSYNEQFF,TGCGCCAGCAGCCTCGGGACAGGAAGTTACAATGAGCAGTTCTTC